This T cell receptor beta chain was profiled in a study of blood T cell repertoires in COVID-19. The CDR3 is made up of 14 amino acids. Germline V gene lookup returns CDR1 MNHEY and CDR2 SVGAGI. Trimming pared 2 bases from V and 6 bases from J, leaving 10 bases between. This table comes from immunoSEQ multiplex PCR, and its TCRdb copy is limited to in-frame clones, with some not included. This table holds about 300,000 clones, 70% to 90% found once. The sample comprised peripheral blood. The V gene is TRBV6-5, the J gene TRBJ2-2; perhaps TRBD2 as D (5 bases). The source of this sequence is a man younger than 30 who had recovered from COVID-19. The CDR3 loop reads CASSYRRNAGELFF. In DNA form, the CDR3 reads TGTGCCAGCAGTTACCGGAGGAATGCCGGGGAGCTGTTTTTT.